The sequence of this T cell receptor (beta chain) was determined in a study of cytomegalovirus exposure and HLA in healthy donors. In the PCR, 60 Vbeta and 13 Jbeta primers were used. Profiling relied on immunoSEQ multiplex PCR, and the TCRdb table lists in-frame clones only, not all of them. The profile shows about 190,000 clones, 75% to 85% of them singletons. The sequence was collected from a woman in her thirties in good health and CMV-seropositive. Sequencing input: PBMCs.

This CDR3 is CASSSPDRGGTDTQYF. The CDR3 DNA is TGTGCCAGCAGCTCCCCGGACAGGGGGGGCACAGATACGCAGTATTTT. This chain connects TRBV9 to TRBJ2-3; TRBD1 matches 10 bases. V trimming: 4 bases; J trimming: 1 base; junction bases outside the gene matches: 6. Germline CDR1 and CDR2: SGDLS and YYNGEE. This CDR3 is 16 amino acids long.